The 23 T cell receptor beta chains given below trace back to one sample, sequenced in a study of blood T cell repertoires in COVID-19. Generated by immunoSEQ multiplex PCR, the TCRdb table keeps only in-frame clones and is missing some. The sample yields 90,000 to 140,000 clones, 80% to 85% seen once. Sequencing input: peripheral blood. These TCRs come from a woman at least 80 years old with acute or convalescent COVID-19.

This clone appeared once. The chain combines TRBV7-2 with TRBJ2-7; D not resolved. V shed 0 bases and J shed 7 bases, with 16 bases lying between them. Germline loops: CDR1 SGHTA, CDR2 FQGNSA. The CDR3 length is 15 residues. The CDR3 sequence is CASSLAYQPGEEQYV. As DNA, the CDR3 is TGTGCCAGCAGCTTAGCATACCAGCCCGGAGAGGAGCAGTACGTC.

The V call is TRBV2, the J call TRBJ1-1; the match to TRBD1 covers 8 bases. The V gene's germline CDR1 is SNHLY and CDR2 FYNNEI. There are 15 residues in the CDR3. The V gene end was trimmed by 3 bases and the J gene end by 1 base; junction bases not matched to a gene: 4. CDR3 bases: TGTGCCAGCAGTGACCAAACAGGGGGGAACACTGAAGCTTTCTTT. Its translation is CASSDQTGGNTEAFF.

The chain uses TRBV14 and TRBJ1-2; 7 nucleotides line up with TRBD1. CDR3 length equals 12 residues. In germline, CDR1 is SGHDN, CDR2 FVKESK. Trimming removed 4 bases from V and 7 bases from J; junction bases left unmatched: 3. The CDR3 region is CASSRGQSGYTF. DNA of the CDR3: TGTGCCAGCAGCCGGGGACAGAGTGGCTACACCTTC.

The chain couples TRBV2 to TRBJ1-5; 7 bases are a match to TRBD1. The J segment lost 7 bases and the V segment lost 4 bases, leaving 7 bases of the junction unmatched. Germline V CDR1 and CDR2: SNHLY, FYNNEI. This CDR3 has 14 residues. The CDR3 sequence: CASSAQTGAQPQHF. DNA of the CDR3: TGTGCCAGCAGTGCCCAAACAGGGGCCCAGCCCCAGCATTTT.

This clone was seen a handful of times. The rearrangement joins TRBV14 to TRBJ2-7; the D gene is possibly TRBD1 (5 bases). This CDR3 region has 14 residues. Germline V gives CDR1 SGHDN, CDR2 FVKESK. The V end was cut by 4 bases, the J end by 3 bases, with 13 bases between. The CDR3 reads CASSPTVGDYEQYF. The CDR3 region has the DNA TGTGCCAGCAGCCCGACAGTAGGAGACTACGAGCAGTACTTC. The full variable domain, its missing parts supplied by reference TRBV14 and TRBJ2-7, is EAGVTQFPSHSVIEKGQTVTLRCDPISGHDNLYWYRRVMGKEIKFLLHFVKESKQDESGMPNNRFLAERTGGTYSTLKVQPAELEDSGVYFCASSPTVGDYEQYFGPGTRLTVT.

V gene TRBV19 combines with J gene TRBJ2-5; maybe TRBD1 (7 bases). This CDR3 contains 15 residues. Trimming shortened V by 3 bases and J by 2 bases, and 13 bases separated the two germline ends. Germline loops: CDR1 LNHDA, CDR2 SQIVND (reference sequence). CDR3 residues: CASSIQGGRQETQYF. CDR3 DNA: TGTGCCAGTAGTATCCAGGGGGGACGGCAAGAGACCCAGTACTTC. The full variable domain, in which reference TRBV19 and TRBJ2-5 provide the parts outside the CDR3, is DGGITQSPKYLFRKEGQNVTLSCEQNLNHDAMYWYRQDPGQGLRLIYYSQIVNDFQKGDIAEGYSVSREKKESFPLTVTSAQKNPTAFYLCASSIQGGRQETQYFGPGTRLLVL.

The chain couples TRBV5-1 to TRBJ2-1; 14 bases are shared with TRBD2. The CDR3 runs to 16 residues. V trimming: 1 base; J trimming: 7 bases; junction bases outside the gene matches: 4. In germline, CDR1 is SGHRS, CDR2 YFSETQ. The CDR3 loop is CASSLKGTSGSNEQFF. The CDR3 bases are TGCGCCAGCAGCTTGAAAGGGACTAGCGGGAGTAATGAGCAGTTCTTC. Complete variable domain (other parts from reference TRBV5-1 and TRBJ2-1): KAGVTQTPRYLIKTRGQQVTLSCSPISGHRSVSWYQQTPGQGLQFLFEYFSETQRNKGNFPGRFSGRQFSNSRSEMNVSTLELGDSALYLCASSLKGTSGSNEQFFGPGTRLTVL.

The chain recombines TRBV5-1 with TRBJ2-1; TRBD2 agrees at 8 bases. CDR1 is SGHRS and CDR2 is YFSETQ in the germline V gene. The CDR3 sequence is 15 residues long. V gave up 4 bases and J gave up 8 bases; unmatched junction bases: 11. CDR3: CASSQRGSGMDEQFF. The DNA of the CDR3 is TGCGCCAGCAGCCAAAGGGGTAGCGGGATGGATGAGCAGTTCTTC.

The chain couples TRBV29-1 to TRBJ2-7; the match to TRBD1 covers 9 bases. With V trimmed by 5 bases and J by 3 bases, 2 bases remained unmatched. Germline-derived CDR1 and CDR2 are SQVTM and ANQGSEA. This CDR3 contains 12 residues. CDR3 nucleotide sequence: TGCAGCGTTACGGGACAGGGCTACGAGCAGTACTTC. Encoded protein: CSVTGQGYEQYF.

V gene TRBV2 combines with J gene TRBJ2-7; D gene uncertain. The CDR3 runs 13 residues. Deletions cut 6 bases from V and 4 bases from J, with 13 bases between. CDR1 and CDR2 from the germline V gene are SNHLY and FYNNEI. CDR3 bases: TGTGCCAGCAGCGGTACAGTGGCTTACGAGCAGTACTTC. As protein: CASSGTVAYEQYF.

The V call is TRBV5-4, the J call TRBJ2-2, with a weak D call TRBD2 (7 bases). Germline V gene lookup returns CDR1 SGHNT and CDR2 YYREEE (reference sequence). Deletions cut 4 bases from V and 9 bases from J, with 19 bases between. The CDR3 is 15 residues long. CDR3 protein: CASSNMGGAPRELFF. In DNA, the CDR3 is TGTGCCAGCAGCAACATGGGGGGGGCCCCGAGGGAGCTGTTTTTT.

The CDR3, as DNA: TGTGCCAGCGGACAGCCTGCAACTAATGAAAAACTGTTTTTT. As protein: CASGQPATNEKLFF. The rearrangement joins TRBV6-5 to TRBJ1-4; the D gene is possibly TRBD1 (6 bases). The CDR3 sequence is 14 residues long. Trimming pared 8 bases from V and 0 bases from J, leaving 10 bases between. Germline values: CDR1 MNHEY, CDR2 SVGAGI.

The CDR3 is CASSRRVAGSQETQYF. CDR3 DNA: TGTGCCAGCAGCCGTAGAGTAGCGGGAAGCCAAGAGACCCAGTACTTC. The chain employs TRBV5-4 and TRBJ2-5; 8 nucleotides match TRBD2. The CDR3 totals 16 residues. Losses at the gene ends were 4 bases for V and 1 base for J; bases not matched to a gene: 9. CDR1 and CDR2 from the germline V gene are SGHNT and YYREEE (reference sequence).

CDR3 DNA: TGTGCCAGCAGCTCAACTCCCGGGGGGCTCGATGAGCAGTTCTTC. This gives the protein CASSSTPGGLDEQFF. This chain uses TRBV11-3 with TRBJ2-1; possibly TRBD2 for D (7 bases). V was shortened by 4 bases and J by 8 bases, with 18 bases between the two germline ends. Germline V CDR1 and CDR2: SGHNT, YENEEA. This CDR3 has 15 amino acids.

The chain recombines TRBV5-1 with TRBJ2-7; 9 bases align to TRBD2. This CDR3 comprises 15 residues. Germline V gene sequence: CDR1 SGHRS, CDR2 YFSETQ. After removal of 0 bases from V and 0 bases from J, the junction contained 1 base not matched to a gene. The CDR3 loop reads CASSLDSGSSYEQYF. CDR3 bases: TGCGCCAGCAGCTTGGATAGCGGGAGCTCCTACGAGCAGTACTTC.

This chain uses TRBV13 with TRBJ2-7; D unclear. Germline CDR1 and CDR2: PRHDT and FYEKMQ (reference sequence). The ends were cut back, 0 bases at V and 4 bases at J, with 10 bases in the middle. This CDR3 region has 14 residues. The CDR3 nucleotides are TGTGCCAGCAGCTTAGGATCGGAGTATTACGAGCAGTACTTC. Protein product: CASSLGSEYYEQYF.

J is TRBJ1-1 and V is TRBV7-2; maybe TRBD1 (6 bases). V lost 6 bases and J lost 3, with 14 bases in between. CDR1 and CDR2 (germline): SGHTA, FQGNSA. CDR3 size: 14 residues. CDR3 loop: CASRTDSLHTEAFF. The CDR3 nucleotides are TGTGCCAGCAGGACGGACAGTCTTCACACTGAAGCTTTCTTT.

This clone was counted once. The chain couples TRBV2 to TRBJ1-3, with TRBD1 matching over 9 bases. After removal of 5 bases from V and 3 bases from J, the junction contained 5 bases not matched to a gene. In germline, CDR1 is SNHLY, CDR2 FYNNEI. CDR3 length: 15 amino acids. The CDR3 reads CASSLGQGGGNTIYF. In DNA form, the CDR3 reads TGTGCCAGCAGTTTGGGACAGGGTGGTGGAAACACCATATATTTT.

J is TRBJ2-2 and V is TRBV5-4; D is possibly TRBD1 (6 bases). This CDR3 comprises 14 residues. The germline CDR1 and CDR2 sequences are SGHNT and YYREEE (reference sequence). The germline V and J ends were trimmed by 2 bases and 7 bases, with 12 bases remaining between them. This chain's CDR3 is CASSFPTGNGELFF. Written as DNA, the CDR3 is TGTGCCAGCAGCTTTCCCACAGGGAACGGGGAGCTGTTTTTT.

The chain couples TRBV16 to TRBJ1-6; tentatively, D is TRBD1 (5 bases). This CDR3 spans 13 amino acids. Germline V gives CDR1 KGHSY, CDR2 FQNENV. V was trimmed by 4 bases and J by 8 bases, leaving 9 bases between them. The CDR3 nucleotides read TGTGCCAGCAGCCGTTCCAGGGATTCACCCCTCCACTTT. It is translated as CASSRSRDSPLHF.

CDR3 DNA sequence: TGTGCCAGCAGCTTAGAGCTGGGGAGGTACGAGCAGTACTTC. Protein: CASSLELGRYEQYF. The genes are TRBV7-8 and TRBJ2-7, with D possibly matching TRBD2 (6 bases). CDR3 length equals 14 residues. V was shortened by 1 base and J by 4 bases, with 11 bases between the two germline ends. Germline V gives CDR1 SGHVS, CDR2 FQNEAQ.

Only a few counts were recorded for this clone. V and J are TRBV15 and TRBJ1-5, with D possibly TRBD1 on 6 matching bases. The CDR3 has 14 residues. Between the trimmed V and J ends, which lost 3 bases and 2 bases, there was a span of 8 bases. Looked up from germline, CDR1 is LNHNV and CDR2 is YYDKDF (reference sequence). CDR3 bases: TGTGCCACCAGCAGGTCAGGGGGCAATCAGCCCCAGCATTTT. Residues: CATSRSGGNQPQHF.

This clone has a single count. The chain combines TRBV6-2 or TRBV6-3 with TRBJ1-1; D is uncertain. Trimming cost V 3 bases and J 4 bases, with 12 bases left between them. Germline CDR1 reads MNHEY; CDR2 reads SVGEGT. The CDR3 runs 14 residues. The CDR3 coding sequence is TGTGCCAGCAGTTATGGCGGTATGACCACTGAAGCTTTCTTT. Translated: CASSYGGMTTEAFF.